This T cell receptor (beta chain) was profiled in a study of CD8 T cells in ankylosing spondylitis. TCRdb used MiXCR to reprocess the 5' RACE reads, holding one entry per CDR3 protein. The sample has hundreds of thousands of distinct CDR3 sequences, about 10% seen once. V lost 1 base and J lost 4, with 8 bases in between. Germline-derived CDR1 and CDR2 are MDHEN and SYDVKM. The CDR3 has 14 amino acids. This clonotype was seen at least ten times. This receptor was obtained from a male donor with ankylosing spondylitis or in good health (not recorded which). Material for sequencing was blood, either unsorted or a sorted T cell fraction (not recorded which). The gene calls are TRBV28 and TRBJ1-5; D unresolved. CDR3 in amino acids: CASSLSFTNQPQHF. DNA of the CDR3: TGTGCCAGCAGTTTATCTTTTACTAATCAGCCCCAGCATTTT.